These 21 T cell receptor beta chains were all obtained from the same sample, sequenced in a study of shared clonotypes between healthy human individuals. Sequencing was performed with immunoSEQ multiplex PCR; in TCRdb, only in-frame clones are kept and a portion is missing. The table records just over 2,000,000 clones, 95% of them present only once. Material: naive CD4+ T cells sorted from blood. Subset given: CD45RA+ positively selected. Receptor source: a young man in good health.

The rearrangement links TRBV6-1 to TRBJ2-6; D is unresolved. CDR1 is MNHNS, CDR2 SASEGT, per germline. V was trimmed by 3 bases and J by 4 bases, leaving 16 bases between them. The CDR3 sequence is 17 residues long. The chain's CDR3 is CASSDSGRLWGANVLTF. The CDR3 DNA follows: TGTGCCAGCAGTGATTCCGGGCGGCTTTGGGGGGCCAACGTCCTGACTTTC.

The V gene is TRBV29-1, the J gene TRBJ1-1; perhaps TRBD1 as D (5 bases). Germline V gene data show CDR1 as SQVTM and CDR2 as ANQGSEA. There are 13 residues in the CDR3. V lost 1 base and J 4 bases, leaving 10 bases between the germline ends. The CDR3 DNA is TGCAGCGTTGAAGCGGGGGTTCGCACTGAAGCTTTCTTT. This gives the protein CSVEAGVRTEAFF.

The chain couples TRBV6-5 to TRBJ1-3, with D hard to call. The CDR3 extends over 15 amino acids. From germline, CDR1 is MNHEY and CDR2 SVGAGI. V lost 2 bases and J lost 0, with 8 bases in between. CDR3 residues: CASSYARNSGNTIYF. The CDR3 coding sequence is TGTGCCAGCAGTTACGCCAGAAACTCTGGAAACACCATATATTTT.

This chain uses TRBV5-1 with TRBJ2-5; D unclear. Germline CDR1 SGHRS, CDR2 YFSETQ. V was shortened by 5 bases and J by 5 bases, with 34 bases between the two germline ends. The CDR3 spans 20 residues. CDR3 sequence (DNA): TGCGCCAGCAGGCAAAATCGGGCTGCTGATTATCACGCCCTGGGGGAGACCCAGTACTTC. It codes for CASRQNRAADYHALGETQYF.

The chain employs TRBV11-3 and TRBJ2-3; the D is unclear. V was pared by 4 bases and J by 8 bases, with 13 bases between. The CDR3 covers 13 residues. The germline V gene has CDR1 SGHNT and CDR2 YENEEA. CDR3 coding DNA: TGTGCCAGCAGCTGTGACCCGGTAAGTACGCAGTATTTT. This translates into CASSCDPVSTQYF. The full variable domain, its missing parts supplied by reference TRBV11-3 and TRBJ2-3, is EAGVVQSPRYKIIEKKQPVAFWCNPISGHNTLYWYLQNLGQGPELLIRYENEEAVDDSQLPKDRFSAERLKGVDSTLKIQPAELGDSAVYLCASSCDPVSTQYFGPGTRLTVL.

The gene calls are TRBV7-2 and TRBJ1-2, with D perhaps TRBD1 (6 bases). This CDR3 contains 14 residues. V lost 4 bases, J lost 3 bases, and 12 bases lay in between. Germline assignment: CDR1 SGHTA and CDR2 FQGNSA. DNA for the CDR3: TGTGCCAGCAGCTACCCGGACAGATACTATGGCTACACCTTC. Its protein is CASSYPDRYYGYTF.

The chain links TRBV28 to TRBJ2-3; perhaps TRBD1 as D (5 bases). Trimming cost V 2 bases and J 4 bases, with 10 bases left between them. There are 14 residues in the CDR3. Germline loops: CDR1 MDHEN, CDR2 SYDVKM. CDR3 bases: TGTGCCAGCAGTTTAAGCCAGGGCTCAGATACGCAGTATTTT. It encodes CASSLSQGSDTQYF.

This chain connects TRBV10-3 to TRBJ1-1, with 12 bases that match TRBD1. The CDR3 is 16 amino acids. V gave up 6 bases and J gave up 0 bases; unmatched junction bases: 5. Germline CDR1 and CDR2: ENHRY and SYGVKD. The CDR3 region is CAISPGTGGLNTEAFF. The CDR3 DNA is TGTGCCATCAGCCCCGGGACAGGGGGCCTGAACACTGAAGCTTTCTTT.

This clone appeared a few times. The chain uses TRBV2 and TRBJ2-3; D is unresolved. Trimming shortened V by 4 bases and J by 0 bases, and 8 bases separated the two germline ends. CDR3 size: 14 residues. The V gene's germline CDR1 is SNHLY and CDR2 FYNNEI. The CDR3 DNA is TGTGCCAGCAGTGTGCTGGTAAGCACAGATACGCAGTATTTT. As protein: CASSVLVSTDTQYF.

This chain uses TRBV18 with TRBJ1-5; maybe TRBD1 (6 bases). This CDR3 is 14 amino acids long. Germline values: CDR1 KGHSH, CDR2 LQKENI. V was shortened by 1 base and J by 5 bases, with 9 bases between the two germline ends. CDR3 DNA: TGTGCCAGCTCACCACTTGCAGGGGATCAGCCCCAGCATTTT. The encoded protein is CASSPLAGDQPQHF.

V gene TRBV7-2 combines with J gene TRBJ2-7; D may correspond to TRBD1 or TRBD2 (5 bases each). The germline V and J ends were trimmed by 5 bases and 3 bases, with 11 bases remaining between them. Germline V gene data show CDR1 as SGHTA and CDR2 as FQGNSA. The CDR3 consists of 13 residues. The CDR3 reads CASSTERGYEQYF. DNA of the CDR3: TGTGCCAGCAGCACCGAGAGGGGCTACGAGCAGTACTTC.

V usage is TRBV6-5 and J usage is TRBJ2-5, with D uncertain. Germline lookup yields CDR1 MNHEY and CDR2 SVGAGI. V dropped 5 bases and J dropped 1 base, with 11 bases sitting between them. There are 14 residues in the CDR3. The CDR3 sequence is CASSTGWGQETQYF. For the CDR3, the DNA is TGTGCCAGCAGTACCGGTTGGGGCCAAGAGACCCAGTACTTC.

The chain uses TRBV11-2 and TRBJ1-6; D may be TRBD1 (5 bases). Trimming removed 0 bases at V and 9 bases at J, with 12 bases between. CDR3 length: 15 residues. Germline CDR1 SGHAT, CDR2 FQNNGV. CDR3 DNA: TGTGCCAGCAGCTTAGAGGGCAGGGTGGGTTCACCCCTCCACTTT. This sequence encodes CASSLEGRVGSPLHF.

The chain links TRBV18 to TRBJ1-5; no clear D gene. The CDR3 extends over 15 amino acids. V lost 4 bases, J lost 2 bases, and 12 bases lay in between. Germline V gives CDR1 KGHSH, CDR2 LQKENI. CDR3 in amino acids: CASSQWTQGNQPQHF. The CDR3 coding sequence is TGTGCCAGCTCACAGTGGACTCAAGGCAATCAGCCCCAGCATTTT.

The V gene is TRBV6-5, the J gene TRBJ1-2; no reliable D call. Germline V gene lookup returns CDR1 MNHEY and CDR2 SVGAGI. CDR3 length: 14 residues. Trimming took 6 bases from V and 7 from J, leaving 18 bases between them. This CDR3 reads CASSPRLPAGGYTF. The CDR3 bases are TGTGCCAGCAGCCCTCGACTTCCGGCGGGTGGCTACACCTTC.

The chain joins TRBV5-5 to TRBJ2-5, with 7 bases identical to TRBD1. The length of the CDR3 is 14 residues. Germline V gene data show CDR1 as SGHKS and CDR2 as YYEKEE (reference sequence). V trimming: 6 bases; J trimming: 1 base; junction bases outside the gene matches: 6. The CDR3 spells CASTRGTVQETQYF. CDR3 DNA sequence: TGTGCCAGCACCCGAGGGACAGTCCAAGAGACCCAGTACTTC.

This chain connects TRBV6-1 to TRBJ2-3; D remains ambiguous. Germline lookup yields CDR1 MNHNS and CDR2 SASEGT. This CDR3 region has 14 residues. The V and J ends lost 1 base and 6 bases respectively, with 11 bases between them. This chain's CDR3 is CASSEGGLGDTQYF. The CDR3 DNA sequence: TGTGCCAGCAGTGAAGGTGGGCTTGGGGATACGCAGTATTTT.

This CDR3 reads CASSLRFGTNSNQPQHF. CDR3 sequence (DNA): TGTGCCAGCAGCCTGCGGTTTGGGACTAATAGCAATCAGCCCCAGCATTTT. The chain uses TRBV5-8 and TRBJ1-5, with D possibly being TRBD1 (5 bases). The CDR3 runs 17 residues. The germline V gene has CDR1 SGHTS and CDR2 YDEGEE. Trimming cost V 4 bases and J 0 bases, with 17 bases left between them. Based on the CDR3 plus reference TRBV5-8 and TRBJ1-5, the full variable domain is EAGVTQSPTHLIKTRGQQATLRCSPISGHTSVYWYQQALGLGLQFLLWYDEGEERNRGNFPPRFSGRQFPNYSSELNVNALELEDSALYLCASSLRFGTNSNQPQHFGDGTRLSIL.

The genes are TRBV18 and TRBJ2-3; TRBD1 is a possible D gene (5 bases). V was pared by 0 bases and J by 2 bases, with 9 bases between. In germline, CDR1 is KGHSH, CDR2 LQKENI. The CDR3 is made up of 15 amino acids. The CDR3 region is CASSPPGVPTDTQYF. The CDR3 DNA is TGTGCCAGCTCACCACCAGGGGTCCCCACAGATACGCAGTATTTT.

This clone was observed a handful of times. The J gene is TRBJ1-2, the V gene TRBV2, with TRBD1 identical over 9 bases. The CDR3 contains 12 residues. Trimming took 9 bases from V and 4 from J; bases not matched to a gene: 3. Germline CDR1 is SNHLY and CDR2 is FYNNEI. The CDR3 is CARNRGPYGYTF. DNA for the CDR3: TGTGCCAGAAACAGGGGGCCCTATGGCTACACCTTC.

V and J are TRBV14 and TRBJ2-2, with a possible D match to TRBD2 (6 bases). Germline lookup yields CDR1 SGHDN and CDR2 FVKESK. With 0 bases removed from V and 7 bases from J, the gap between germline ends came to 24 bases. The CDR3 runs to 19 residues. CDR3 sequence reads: CASSQETRRGPPIVGELFF. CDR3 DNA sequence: TGTGCCAGCAGCCAAGAAACGAGGAGGGGACCCCCGATTGTCGGGGAGCTGTTTTTT. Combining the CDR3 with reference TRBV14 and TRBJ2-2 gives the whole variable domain EAGVTQFPSHSVIEKGQTVTLRCDPISGHDNLYWYRRVMGKEIKFLLHFVKESKQDESGMPNNRFLAERTGGTYSTLKVQPAELEDSGVYFCASSQETRRGPPIVGELFFGEGSRLTVL.